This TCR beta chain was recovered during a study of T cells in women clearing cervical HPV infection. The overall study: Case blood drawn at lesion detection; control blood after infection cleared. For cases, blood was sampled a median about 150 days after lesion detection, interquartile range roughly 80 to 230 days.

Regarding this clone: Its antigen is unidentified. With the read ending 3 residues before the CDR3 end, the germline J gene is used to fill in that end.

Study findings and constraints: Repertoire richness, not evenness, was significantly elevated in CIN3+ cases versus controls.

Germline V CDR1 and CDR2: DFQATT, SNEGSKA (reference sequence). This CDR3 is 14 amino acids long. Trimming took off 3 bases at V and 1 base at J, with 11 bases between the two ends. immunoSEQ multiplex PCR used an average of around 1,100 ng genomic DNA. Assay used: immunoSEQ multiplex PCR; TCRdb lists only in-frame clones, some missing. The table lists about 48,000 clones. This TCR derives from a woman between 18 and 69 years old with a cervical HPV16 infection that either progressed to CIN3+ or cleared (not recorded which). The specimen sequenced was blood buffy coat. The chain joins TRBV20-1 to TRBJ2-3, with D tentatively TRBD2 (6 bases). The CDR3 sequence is CSASPGEGTDTQYF. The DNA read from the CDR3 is TGCAGTGCTAGCCCCGGGGAGGGCACAGATACG.